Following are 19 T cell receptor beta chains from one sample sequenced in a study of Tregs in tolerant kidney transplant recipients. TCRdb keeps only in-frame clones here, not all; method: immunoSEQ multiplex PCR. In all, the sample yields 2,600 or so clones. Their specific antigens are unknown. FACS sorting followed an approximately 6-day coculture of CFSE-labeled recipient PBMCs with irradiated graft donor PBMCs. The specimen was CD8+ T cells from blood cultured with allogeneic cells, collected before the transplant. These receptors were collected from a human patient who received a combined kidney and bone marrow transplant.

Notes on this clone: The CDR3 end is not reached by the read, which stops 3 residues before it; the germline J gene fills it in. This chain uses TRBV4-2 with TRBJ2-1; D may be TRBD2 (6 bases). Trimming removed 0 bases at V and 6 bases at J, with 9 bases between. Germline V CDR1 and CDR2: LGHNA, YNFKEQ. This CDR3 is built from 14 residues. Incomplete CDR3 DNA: TGTGCCAGCAGCCAAGATCACGGGGGCAATGAG. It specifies CASSQDHGGNE. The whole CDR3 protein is CASSQDHGGNEQFF.

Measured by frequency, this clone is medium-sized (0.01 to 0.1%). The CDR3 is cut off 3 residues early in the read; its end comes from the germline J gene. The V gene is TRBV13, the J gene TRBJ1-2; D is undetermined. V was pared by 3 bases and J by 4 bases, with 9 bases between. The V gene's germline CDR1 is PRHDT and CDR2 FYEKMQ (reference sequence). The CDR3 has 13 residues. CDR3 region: CASSFEASYGYTF. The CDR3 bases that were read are TGTGCCAGCAGCTTCGAGGCCAGCTATGGC.

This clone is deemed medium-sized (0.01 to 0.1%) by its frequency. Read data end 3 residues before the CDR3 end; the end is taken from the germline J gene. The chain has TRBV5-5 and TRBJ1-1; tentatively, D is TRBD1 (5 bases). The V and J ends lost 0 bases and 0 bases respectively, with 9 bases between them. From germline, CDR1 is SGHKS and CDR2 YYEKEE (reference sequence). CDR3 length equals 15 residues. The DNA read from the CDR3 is TGTGCCAGCAGCTTGGATCCCAGGGTGAACACTGAA. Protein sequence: CASSLDPRVNTE. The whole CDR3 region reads CASSLDPRVNTEAFF.

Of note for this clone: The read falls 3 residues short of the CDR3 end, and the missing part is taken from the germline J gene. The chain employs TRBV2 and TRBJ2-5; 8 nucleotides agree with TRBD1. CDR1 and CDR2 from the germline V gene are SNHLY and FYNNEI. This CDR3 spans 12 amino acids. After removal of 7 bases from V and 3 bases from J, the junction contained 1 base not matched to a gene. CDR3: CASKTGEETQYF. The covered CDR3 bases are TGTGCCAGCAAGACAGGGGAAGAGACC.

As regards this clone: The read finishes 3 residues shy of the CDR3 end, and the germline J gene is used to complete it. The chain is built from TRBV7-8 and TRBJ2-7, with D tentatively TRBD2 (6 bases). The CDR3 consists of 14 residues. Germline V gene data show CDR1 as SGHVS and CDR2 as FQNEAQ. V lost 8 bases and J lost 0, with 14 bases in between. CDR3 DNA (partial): TGTGCCAGCTCCCCAGCGGGCCACTCCTACGAG. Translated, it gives CASSPAGHSYE. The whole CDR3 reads CASSPAGHSYEQYF.

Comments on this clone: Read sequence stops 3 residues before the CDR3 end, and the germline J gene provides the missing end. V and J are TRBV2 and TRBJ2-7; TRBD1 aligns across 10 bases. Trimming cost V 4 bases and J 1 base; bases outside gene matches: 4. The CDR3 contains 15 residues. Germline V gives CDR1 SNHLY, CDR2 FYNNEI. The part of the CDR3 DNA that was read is TGTGCCAGCAGTGGGACAGGGGGTTGGTCCTACGAG. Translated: CASSGTGGWSYE. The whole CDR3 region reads CASSGTGGWSYEQYF.

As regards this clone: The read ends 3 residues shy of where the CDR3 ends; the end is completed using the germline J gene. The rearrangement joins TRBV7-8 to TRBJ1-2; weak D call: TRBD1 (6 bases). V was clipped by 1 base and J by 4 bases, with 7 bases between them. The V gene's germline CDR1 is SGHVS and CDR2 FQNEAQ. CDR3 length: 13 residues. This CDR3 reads CASSLGTVYGYTF. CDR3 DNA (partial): TGTGCCAGCAGCTTAGGGACAGTCTATGGC.

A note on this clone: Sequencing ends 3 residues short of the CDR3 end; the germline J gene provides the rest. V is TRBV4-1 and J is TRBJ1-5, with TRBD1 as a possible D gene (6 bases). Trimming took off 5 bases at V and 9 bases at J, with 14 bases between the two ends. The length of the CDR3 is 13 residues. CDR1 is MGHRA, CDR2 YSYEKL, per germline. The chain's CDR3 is CASSGGRGSPQHF. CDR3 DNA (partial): TGCGCCAGCAGCGGAGGCAGGGGATCGCCC.

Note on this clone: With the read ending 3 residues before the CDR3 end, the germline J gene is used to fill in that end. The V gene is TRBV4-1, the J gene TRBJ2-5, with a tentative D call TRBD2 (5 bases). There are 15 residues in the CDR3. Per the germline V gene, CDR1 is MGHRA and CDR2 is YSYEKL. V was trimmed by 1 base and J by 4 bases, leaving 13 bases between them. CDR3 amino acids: CASSQVERLGETQYF. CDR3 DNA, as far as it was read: TGCGCCAGCAGCCAAGTCGAGCGGCTCGGAGAGACC.

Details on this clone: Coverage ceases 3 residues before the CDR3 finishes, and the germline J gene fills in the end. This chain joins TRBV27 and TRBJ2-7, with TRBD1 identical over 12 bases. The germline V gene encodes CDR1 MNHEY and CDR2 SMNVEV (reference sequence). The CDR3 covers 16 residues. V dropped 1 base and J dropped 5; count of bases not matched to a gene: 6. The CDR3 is CASSLWLGQGANEQYF. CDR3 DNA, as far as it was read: TGTGCCAGCAGTTTATGGTTGGGACAGGGGGCGAACGAG.

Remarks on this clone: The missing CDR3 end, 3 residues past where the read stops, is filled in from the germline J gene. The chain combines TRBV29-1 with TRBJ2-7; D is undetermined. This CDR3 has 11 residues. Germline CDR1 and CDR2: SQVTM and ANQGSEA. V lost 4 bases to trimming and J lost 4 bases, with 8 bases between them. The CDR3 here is CSVGRQYEQYF. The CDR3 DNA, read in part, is TGCAGCGTTGGAAGGCAGTACGAG.

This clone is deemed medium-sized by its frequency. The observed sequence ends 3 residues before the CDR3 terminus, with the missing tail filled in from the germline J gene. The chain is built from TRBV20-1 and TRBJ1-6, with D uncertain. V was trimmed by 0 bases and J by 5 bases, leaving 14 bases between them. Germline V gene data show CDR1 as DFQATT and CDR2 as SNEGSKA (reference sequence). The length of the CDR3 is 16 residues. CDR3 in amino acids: CSARDRWALDNSPLHF. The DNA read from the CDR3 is TGCAGTGCTAGAGATCGCTGGGCCCTGGATAATTCACCC.

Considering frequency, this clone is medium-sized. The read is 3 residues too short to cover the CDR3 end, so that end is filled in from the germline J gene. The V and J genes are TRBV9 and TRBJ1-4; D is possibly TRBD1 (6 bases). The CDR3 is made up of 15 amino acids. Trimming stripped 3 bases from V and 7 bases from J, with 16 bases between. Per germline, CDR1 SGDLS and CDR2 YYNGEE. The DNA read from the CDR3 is TGTGCCAGCAGCGGAGGGGGGGGAATGGGTGAAAAA. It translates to CASSGGGGMGEK. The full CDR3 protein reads CASSGGGGMGEKLFF. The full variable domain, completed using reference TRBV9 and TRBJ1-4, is DSGVTQTPKHLITATGQRVTLRCSPRSGDLSVYWYQQSLDQGLQFLIQYYNGEERAKGNILERFSAQQFPDLHSELNLSSLELGDSALYFCASSGGGGMGEKLFFGSGTQLSVL.

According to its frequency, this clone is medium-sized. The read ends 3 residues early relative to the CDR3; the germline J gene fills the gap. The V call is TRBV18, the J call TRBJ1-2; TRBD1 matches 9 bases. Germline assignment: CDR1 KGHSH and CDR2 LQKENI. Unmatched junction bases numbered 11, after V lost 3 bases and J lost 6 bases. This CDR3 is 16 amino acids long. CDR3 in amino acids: CASSPKGQGPVHGYTF. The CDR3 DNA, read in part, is TGTGCCAGCTCACCGAAGGGACAGGGCCCTGTCCATGGC.

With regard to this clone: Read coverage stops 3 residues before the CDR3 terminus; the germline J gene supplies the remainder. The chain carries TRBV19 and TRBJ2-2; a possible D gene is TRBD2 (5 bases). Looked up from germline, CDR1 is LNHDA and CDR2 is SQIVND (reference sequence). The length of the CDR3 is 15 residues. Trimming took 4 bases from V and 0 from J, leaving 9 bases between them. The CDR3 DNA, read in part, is TGTGCCAGTAGTACGCGGGCCGCGAACACCGGGGAG. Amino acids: CASSTRAANTGE. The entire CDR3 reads CASSTRAANTGELFF.

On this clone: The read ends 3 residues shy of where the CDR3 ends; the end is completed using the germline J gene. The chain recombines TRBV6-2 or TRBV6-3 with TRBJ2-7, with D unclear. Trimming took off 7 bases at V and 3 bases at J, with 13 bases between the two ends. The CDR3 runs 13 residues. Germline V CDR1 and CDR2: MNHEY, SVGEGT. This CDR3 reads CASTLADCYEQYF. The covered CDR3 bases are TGTGCCAGCACCTTGGCAGACTGCTACGAG.

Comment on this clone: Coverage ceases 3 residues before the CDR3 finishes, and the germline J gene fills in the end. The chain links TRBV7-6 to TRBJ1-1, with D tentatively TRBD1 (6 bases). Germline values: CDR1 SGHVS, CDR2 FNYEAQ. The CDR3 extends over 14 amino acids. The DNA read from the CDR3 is TGTGCCAGCAGCCTCCTAGGGGGTCCGGACGAG. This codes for CASSLLGGPDE. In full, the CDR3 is CASSLLGGPDEAFF.

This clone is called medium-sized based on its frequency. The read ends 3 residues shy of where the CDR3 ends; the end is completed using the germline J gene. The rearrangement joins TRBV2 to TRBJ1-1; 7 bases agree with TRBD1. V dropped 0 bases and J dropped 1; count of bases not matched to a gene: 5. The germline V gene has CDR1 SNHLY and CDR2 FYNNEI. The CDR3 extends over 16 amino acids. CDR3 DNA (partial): TGTGCCAGCAGTGAAGCGCTTAGGACAGGGAACACTGAA. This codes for CASSEALRTGNTE. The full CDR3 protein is CASSEALRTGNTEAFF.

CDR3 loop: CASSLRDSGFYEQYF. The CDR3 bases that were read are TGTGCCAGCAGCCTCCGGGACAGCGGGTTTTACGAG. The chain recombines TRBV6-2 or TRBV6-3 with TRBJ2-7; a possible D gene is TRBD1 (7 bases). Sequencing ends 3 residues short of the CDR3 end; the germline J gene provides the rest. The length of the CDR3 is 15 residues. Between the trimmed V and J ends, which lost 6 bases and 4 bases, there was a span of 19 bases. CDR1 is MNHEY, CDR2 SVGEGT, per germline.